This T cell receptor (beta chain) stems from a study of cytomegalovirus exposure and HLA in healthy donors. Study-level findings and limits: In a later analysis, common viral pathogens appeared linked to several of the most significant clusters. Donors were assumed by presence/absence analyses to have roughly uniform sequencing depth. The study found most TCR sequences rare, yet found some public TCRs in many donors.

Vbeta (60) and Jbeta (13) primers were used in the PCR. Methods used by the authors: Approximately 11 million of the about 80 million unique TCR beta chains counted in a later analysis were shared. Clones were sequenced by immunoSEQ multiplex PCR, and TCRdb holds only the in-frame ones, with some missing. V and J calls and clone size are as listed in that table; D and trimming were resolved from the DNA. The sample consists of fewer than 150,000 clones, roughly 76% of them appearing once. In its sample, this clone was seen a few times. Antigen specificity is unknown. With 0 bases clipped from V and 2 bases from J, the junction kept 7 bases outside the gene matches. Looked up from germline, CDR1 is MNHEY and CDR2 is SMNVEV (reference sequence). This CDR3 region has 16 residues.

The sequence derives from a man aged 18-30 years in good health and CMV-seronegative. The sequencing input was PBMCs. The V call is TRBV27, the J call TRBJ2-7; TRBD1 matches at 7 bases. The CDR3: CASSLSRRDSTYEQYF. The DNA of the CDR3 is TGTGCCAGCAGTTTATCTCGACGGGACAGCACCTACGAGCAGTACTTC.